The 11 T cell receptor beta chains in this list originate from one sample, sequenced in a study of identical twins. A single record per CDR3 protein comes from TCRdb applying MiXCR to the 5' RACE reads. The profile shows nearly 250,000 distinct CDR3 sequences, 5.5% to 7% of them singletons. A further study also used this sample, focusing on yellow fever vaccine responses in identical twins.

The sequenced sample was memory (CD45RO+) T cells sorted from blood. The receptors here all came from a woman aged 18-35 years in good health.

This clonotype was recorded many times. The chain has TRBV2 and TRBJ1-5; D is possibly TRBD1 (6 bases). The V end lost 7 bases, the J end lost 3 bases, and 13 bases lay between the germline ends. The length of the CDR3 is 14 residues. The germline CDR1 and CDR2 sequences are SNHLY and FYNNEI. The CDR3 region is CASTDWGLNQPQHF. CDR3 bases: TGTGCCAGCACCGACTGGGGGCTCAATCAGCCCCAGCATTTT.

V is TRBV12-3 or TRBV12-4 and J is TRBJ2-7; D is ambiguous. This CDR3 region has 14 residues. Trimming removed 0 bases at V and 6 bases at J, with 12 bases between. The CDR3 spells CASSLAGKAGEQYV. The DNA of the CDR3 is TGTGCCAGCAGTTTAGCGGGCAAGGCAGGCGAGCAGTACGTC.

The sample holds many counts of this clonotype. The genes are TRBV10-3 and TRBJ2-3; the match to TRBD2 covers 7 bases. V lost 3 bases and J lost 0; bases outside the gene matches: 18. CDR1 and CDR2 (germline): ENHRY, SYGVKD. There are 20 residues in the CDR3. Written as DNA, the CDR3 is TGTGCCATCAGTGACCGCGGAGCTAGCGGACGGCGTGCTAGCACAGATACGCAGTATTTT. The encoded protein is CAISDRGASGRRASTDTQYF.

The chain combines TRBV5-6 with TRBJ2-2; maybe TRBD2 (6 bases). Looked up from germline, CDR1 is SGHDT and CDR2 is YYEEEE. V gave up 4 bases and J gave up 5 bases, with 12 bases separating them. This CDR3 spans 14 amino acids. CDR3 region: CASSPGGITGELFF. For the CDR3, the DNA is TGTGCCAGCAGCCCAGGAGGGATTACCGGGGAGCTGTTTTTT.

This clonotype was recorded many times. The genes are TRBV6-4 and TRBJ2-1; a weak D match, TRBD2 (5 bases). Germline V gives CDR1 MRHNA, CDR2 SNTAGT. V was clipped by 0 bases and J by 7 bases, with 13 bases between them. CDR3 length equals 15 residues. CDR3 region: CASSDSTEAGNEQFF. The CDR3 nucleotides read TGTGCCAGCAGTGACTCAACAGAGGCGGGTAATGAGCAGTTCTTC.

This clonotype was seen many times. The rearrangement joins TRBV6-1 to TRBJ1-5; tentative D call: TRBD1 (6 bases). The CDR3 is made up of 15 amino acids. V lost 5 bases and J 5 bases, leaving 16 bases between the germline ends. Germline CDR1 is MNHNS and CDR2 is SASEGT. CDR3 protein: CASSPPTGLDQPQHF. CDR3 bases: TGTGCCAGCAGTCCGCCAACAGGGTTGGATCAGCCCCAGCATTTT.

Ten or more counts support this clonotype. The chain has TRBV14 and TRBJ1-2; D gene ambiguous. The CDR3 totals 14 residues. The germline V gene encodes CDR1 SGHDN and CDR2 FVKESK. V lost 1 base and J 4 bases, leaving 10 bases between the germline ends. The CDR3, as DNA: TGTGCCAGCAGCCAAGCTATGGGAGCCTATGGCTACACCTTC. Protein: CASSQAMGAYGYTF.

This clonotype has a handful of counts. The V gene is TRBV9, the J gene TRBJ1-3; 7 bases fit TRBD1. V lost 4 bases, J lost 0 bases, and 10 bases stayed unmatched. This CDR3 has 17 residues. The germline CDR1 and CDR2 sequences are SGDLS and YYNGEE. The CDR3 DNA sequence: TGTGCCAGCAGCAAACCCGGGACAGCCGGCTCTGGAAACACCATATATTTT. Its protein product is CASSKPGTAGSGNTIYF.

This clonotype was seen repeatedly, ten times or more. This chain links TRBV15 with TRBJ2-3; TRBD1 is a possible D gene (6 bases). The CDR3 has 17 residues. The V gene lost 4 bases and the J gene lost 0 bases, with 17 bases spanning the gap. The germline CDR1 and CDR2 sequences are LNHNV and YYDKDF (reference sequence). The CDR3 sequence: CATSKLRGSSSTDTQYF. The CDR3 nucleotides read TGTGCCACCAGCAAACTCAGGGGATCCTCTAGCACAGATACGCAGTATTTT.

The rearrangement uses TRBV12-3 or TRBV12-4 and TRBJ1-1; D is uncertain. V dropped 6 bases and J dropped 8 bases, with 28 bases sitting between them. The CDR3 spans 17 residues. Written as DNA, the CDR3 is TGTGCCAGCAGCCCCTCCATTGGGAGCTCCTCCCCGGGGGAAGCTTTCTTT. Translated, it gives CASSPSIGSSSPGEAFF.

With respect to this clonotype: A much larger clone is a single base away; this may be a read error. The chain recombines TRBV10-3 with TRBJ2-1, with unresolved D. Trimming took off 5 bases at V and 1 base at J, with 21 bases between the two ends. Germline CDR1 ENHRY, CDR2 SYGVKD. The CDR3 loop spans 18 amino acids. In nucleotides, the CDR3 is TGTGCCATCAGTCCTTCCCCGGAGAGGTCGCGATCCTACAATGAGCAGTTCTTC. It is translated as CAISPSPERSRSYNEQFF.